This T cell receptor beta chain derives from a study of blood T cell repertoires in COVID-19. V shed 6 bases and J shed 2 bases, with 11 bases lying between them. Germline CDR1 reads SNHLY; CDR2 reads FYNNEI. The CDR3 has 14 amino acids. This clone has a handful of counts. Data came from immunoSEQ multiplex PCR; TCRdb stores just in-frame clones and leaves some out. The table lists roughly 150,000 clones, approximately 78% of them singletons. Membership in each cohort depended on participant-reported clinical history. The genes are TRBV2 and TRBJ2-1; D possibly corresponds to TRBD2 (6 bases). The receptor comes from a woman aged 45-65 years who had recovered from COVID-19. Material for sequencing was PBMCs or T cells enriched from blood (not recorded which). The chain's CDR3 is CASRSSGAYNEQFF. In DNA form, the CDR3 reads TGTGCCAGCAGGTCGTCGGGGGCCTACAATGAGCAGTTCTTC. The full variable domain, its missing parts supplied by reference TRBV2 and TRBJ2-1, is EPEVTQTPSHQVTQMGQEVILRCVPISNHLYFYWYRQILGQKVEFLVSFYNNEISEKSEIFDDQFSVERPDGSNFTLKIRSTKLEDSAMYFCASRSSGAYNEQFFGPGTRLTVL.